Shown below are 16 T cell receptor beta chains from a single sample sequenced in a study of T cells in localized non-small cell lung cancer. TCRdb's table, derived via immunoSEQ multiplex PCR, lists solely in-frame clones and lacks some. This table has about 1,600 clones, roughly a sixth appearing once. Source: normal lung tissue next to the tumor, taken before any cancer treatment. The receptors here all came from a male donor at least 60 years old with stage III squamous cell lung carcinoma.

In its sample, this clone was seen a few times. V gene TRBV19 combines with J gene TRBJ2-7; 9 positions match TRBD2. Looked up from germline, CDR1 is LNHDA and CDR2 is SQIVND (reference sequence). Unmatched junction bases numbered 2, after V lost 4 bases and J lost 7 bases. This CDR3 contains 12 residues. The CDR3 spells CASSRGLAEQYF. CDR3 bases: TGTGCCAGTAGTAGAGGACTAGCGGAGCAGTACTTC.

In this sample, this clone is medium-sized. The chain joins TRBV11-3 to TRBJ2-1, with TRBD1 as a possible D gene (6 bases). The germline V gene has CDR1 SGHNT and CDR2 YENEEA. V lost 3 bases to trimming and J lost 2 bases, with 8 bases between them. The CDR3 consists of 14 residues. The CDR3 protein is CASSFGTPYNEQFF. In nucleotides, the CDR3 is TGTGCCAGCAGCTTCGGGACACCCTACAATGAGCAGTTCTTC.

V gene TRBV6-8 combines with J gene TRBJ2-3; 14 bases map to TRBD2. The germline CDR1 and CDR2 sequences are MNHGY and SAAAGT. This CDR3 has 17 amino acids. V gave up 4 bases and J gave up 6 bases; unmatched junction bases: 9. CDR3 in DNA: TGTGCCAGCAGTTCCGATGGACTAGCGGGGGGTTTTGATACGCAGTATTTT. As protein: CASSSDGLAGGFDTQYF.

This clone was seen ten or more times. The V call is TRBV11-3, the J call TRBJ1-6; D is unclear. Germline V lookup: CDR1 SGHNT, CDR2 YENEEA. The ends were cut back, 1 base at V and 7 bases at J, with 8 bases in the middle. The CDR3 loop spans 14 amino acids. The CDR3 DNA reads TGTGCCAGCAGCTTAGGCACCATGAATTCACCCCTCCACTTT. The encoded protein is CASSLGTMNSPLHF.

This rearrangement joins TRBV11-3 to TRBJ2-7, with TRBD1 matching 11 bases. The CDR3 has 16 amino acids. Germline lookup yields CDR1 SGHNT and CDR2 YENEEA. V shed 3 bases, J shed 4 bases, and the junction held 8 bases outside the gene matches. CDR3 loop: CASSLSSGQGAYEQYF. The CDR3 nucleotides are TGTGCCAGCAGCTTGAGCAGCGGACAGGGGGCTTACGAGCAGTACTTC. The full variable domain, in which reference TRBV11-3 and TRBJ2-7 provide the parts outside the CDR3, is EAGVVQSPRYKIIEKKQPVAFWCNPISGHNTLYWYLQNLGQGPELLIRYENEEAVDDSQLPKDRFSAERLKGVDSTLKIQPAELGDSAVYLCASSLSSGQGAYEQYFGPGTRLTVT.

This clone was recorded a few times. The J gene is TRBJ2-6, the V gene TRBV15; no reliable D call. Trimming left V 0 bases short and J 0 bases short, with 6 bases between. Germline V gives CDR1 LNHNV, CDR2 YYDKDF (reference sequence). The CDR3 loop spans 16 amino acids. The CDR3 reads CATSRDSGSGANVLTF. CDR3 DNA sequence: TGTGCCACCAGCAGAGATTCGGGCTCTGGGGCCAACGTCCTGACTTTC.

This clone came up many times. This CDR3 is CASSRGRQETQYF. In nucleotides, the CDR3 is TGTGCCAGCAGCCGCGGACGTCAAGAGACCCAGTACTTC. The chain carries TRBV7-2 and TRBJ2-5; D not certain. The CDR3 spans 13 residues. V was cut by 5 bases and J by 2 bases, with 9 bases left in between. CDR1 and CDR2 (germline): SGHTA, FQGNSA.

The chain combines TRBV6-8 with TRBJ2-5; D is undetermined. The CDR3 spans 15 residues. The V and J ends lost 0 bases and 1 base respectively, with 9 bases between them. Germline V gives CDR1 MNHGY, CDR2 SAAAGT. The CDR3 nucleotides read TGTGCCAGCAGTTACTCCATGAACGTCCAAGAGACCCAGTACTTC. The encoded protein is CASSYSMNVQETQYF.

The chain combines TRBV11-3 with TRBJ2-5; perhaps TRBD2 as D (5 bases). The germline CDR1 and CDR2 sequences are SGHNT and YENEEA. This CDR3 contains 15 residues. V lost 4 bases and J 4 bases, leaving 16 bases between the germline ends. The CDR3: CASSYPRAGGETQYF. The CDR3 nucleotides read TGTGCCAGCAGCTACCCCCGGGCCGGAGGAGAGACCCAGTACTTC.

The chain joins TRBV5-1 to TRBJ1-1; maybe TRBD1 (5 bases). CDR3 length equals 16 residues. CDR1 SGHRS and CDR2 YFSETQ come from the germline V gene. The V end was cut by 3 bases, the J end by 0 bases, with 15 bases between. The CDR3 here is CASSSPSGQLNTEAFF. In nucleotides, the CDR3 is TGCGCCAGCAGCTCCCCGAGCGGACAATTGAACACTGAAGCTTTCTTT.

The chain carries TRBV11-3 and TRBJ2-7; no clear D gene. The V end lost 2 bases, the J end lost 0 bases, and 14 bases lay between the germline ends. This CDR3 comprises 16 residues. The germline gives CDR1 SGHNT, CDR2 YENEEA. CDR3 loop: CASSLMAVPSSYEQYF. The DNA for the CDR3 is TGTGCCAGCAGCTTAATGGCGGTCCCCAGCTCCTACGAGCAGTACTTC.

This clone qualifies as large. The chain combines TRBV6-8 with TRBJ1-1; D is possibly TRBD1 (6 bases). Germline lookup yields CDR1 MNHGY and CDR2 SAAAGT. This CDR3 spans 16 amino acids. Trimming removed 7 bases at V and 0 bases at J, with 18 bases between. This CDR3 reads CASTLGAGAVNTEAFF. Here the CDR3 DNA reads TGTGCCAGCACCTTAGGGGCAGGGGCTGTGAACACTGAAGCTTTCTTT.

The chain combines TRBV5-1 with TRBJ1-1; the D is unclear. The CDR3 spans 14 residues. Germline V gene sequence: CDR1 SGHRS, CDR2 YFSETQ. With 0 bases removed from V and 0 bases from J, the gap between germline ends came to 6 bases. The CDR3 DNA reads as TGCGCCAGCAGCTTGGAGGTGATGAACACTGAAGCTTTCTTT. Translating it yields CASSLEVMNTEAFF.

The chain is built from TRBV11-3 and TRBJ1-6; 7 bases match TRBD1. This CDR3 is built from 16 residues. Trimming at V came to 1 base and at J to 6 bases, leaving 6 bases not matched to a gene. Germline loops: CDR1 SGHNT, CDR2 YENEEA. This chain's CDR3 is CASSLGGDSRNSPLHF. CDR3 coding DNA: TGTGCCAGCAGCTTAGGGGGGGACAGCCGTAATTCACCCCTCCACTTT.

The rearrangement links TRBV5-1 to TRBJ1-1, with 8 bases aligning to TRBD1. The CDR3 spans 20 residues. J gave up 6 bases and V 1 base, and 23 bases lay outside the gene matches. The germline V gene encodes CDR1 SGHRS and CDR2 YFSETQ. Here the CDR3 reads CASSLRDRREASRERAEAFF. The CDR3, as DNA: TGCGCCAGCAGCTTGAGGGACAGGAGAGAGGCGAGCCGGGAGAGGGCTGAAGCTTTCTTT.

This clone was seen only a few times. The chain joins TRBV6-8 to TRBJ1-1; TRBD1 matches 7 bases. Germline V gene sequence: CDR1 MNHGY, CDR2 SAAAGT. The CDR3 consists of 15 residues. J gave up 3 bases and V 5 bases, and 9 bases lay outside the gene matches. The CDR3 region has the DNA TGTGCCAGCAGTGTATCCACCCAGGGGGACACTGAAGCTTTCTTT. Its protein is CASSVSTQGDTEAFF.